This T cell receptor (beta chain) comes out of a study of T cell repertoires in cytomegalovirus infection. TCRdb recomputed calls from the reads with MiXCR, one row per CDR3 protein. In the table there are about a million distinct CDR3 sequences, approximately 31% of which are singletons. V was cut by 7 bases and J by 8 bases, with 21 bases left in between. The CDR3 covers 15 residues. Per germline, CDR1 SEHNR and CDR2 FQNEAQ (reference sequence). Points on this clonotype: Its antigen is unidentified.

This chain uses TRBV7-9 with TRBJ2-1; D not certain. Here the sequenced sample was cultured CD8+ T cells from PBMCs, taken from culture after CMV antigen stimulation. The sequence was obtained from a human donor in good health (CMV status not recorded). Some clones in this sample may be carry-over from other donors' samples. The CDR3 coding sequence is TGTGCCAGCAACACTTCCGGGCGGCGGAACGATGAGCAGTTCTTC. It translates to CASNTSGRRNDEQFF.